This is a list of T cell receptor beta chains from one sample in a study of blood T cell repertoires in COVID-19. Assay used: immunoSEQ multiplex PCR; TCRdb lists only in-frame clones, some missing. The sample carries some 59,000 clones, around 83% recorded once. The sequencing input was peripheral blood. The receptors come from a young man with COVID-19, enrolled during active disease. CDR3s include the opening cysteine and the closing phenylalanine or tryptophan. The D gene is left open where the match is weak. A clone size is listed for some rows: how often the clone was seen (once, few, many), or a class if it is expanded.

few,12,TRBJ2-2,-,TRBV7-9,TGTGCCAGCATTAAGAACACCGGGGAGCTGTTTTTT,CASIKNTGELFF
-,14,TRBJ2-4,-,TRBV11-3,TGTGCCAGCAGCTCCCGGTGGGGGCTAGACATTCAGTACTTC,CASSSRWGLDIQYF
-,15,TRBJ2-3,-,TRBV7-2,TGTGCCAGCAGCTCCGGACAGAGAGGATTTAATACGCAGTATTTT,CASSSGQRGFNTQYF
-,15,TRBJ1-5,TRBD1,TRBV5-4,TGTGCCAGCAGCGTGGACAGGGGGTCTAATCAGCCCCAGCATTTT,CASSVDRGSNQPQHF
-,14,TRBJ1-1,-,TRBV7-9,TGTGCCAGCAGCTTAGACAGGCTGAACACTGAAGCTTTCTTT,CASSLDRLNTEAFF
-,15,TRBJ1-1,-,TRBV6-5,TGTGCCAGCAGCTCAGCGGGGGTCCTTGGCACTGAAGCTTTCTTT,CASSSAGVLGTEAFF
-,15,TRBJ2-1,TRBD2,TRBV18,TGTGCCAGCTCCCCCGGGACTAGCGGTTACAATGAGCAGTTCTTC,CASSPGTSGYNEQFF
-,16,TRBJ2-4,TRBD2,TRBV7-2,TGTGCCAGCAGCTGGCGGGGGGGAGAGTTGGCTAACATTCAGTACTTC,CASSWRGGELANIQYF
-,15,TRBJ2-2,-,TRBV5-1,TGCGCCAGCAGCTTGCAAGGCCCCCCGGGCGGGGAGCTGTTTTTT,CASSLQGPPGGELFF
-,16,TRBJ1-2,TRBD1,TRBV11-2,TGTGCCAGCAGAACTCCCACGACAGGGGCTAACTATGGCTACACCTTC,CASRTPTTGANYGYTF
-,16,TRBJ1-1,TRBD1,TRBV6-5,TGTGCCAGCAGTCACTTTCCGGGACAGGGTAAACGGGAAGCTTTCTTT,CASSHFPGQGKREAFF
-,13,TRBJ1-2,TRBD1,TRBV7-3,TGTGCCAGCAGCTTCGGACAGGGAGATGGCTACACCTTC,CASSFGQGDGYTF
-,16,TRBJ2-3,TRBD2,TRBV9,TGTGCCAGCAGCGTCACTAGCGGGAGAACGATAGATACGCAGTATTTT,CASSVTSGRTIDTQYF
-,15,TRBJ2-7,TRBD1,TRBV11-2,TGTGCCAGCAAATCTCCGGGACAGGGAGGCTACGAGCAGTACTTC,CASKSPGQGGYEQYF
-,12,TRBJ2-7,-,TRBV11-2,TGTGCCAGCAGCCAGGACAGCTACGAGCAGTACTTC,CASSQDSYEQYF
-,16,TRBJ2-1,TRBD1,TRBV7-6,TGTGCCAGCAGCGCCGGACAGGGGCCTACCTACAATGAGCAGTTCTTC,CASSAGQGPTYNEQFF
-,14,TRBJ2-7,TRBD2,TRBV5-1,TGCGCCAGCAACGGACAGGGGACTAGCGGCGAGCAGTACTTC,CASNGQGTSGEQYF
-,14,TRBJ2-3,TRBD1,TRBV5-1,TGCGCCAGCAGATCAGGACAGGGGGTAGATACGCAGTATTTT,CASRSGQGVDTQYF
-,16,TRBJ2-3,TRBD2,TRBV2,TGTGCCAGCAGGGAAACTAGCGGGAGGCAGGCAGATACGCAGTATTTT,CASRETSGRQADTQYF
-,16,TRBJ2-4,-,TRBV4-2,TGTGCCAGCAGCCAAGTTGGGGAGAAAGCCAAAAACATTCAGTACTTC,CASSQVGEKAKNIQYF
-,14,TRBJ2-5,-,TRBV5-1,TGCGCCAGCAGCTCACTCGGGGTTTGGGAGACCCAGTACTTC,CASSSLGVWETQYF
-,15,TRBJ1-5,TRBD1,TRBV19,TGTGCCAGTAGTCTGGACAGGGCGGGCAATCAGCCCCAGCATTTT,CASSLDRAGNQPQHF
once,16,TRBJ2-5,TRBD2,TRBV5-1,TGCGCCAGCAGCTTGTCGGTCCTAGCGGGGGGCCAGACCCAGTACTTC,CASSLSVLAGGQTQYF
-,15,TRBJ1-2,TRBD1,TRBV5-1,TGCGCCAGCAGCCGGGACAGGGGTTCCAACTATGGCTACACCTTC,CASSRDRGSNYGYTF
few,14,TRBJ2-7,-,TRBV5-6,TGTGCCAGCAGCTTGTTTTCCAGGGGCAACGAGCAGTACTTC,CASSLFSRGNEQYF
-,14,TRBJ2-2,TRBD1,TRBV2,TGTGCCAGCAGTGACCGGGACAGGATCGGGGAGCTGTTTTTT,CASSDRDRIGELFF
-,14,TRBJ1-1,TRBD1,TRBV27,TGTGCCAGCAGTCTTCAGGGGGCGAGGACTGAAGCTTTCTTT,CASSLQGARTEAFF
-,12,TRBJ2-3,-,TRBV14,TGTGCCAGCAGCCAATCAGGAGATACGCAGTATTTT,CASSQSGDTQYF
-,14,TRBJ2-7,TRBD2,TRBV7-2,TGTGCCAGCAGCTTGACTAGCGGTTCCTACGAGCAGTACTTC,CASSLTSGSYEQYF
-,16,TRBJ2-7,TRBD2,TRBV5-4,TGTGCCAGCAGCCCATGGACTAGCGGGCATACCTACGAGCAGTACTTC,CASSPWTSGHTYEQYF
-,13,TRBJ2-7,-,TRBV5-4,TGTGCCAGCAGCTTGCAAGGGGCCTACGAGCAGTACTTC,CASSLQGAYEQYF
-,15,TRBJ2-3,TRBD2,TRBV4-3,TGCGCCAGCAGCCAACTAGCGGGGGTTATTGATACGCAGTATTTT,CASSQLAGVIDTQYF
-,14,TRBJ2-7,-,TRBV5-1,TGCGCCAGCAGCGGGGGGACGGGCTCCTACGAGCAGTACTTC,CASSGGTGSYEQYF
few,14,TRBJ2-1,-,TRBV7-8,TGTGCCAGCAGCTTATTTGACTCTCCCAATGAGCAGTTCTTC,CASSLFDSPNEQFF
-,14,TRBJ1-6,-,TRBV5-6,TGTGCCAGCAGCTTGGAAGTAACAAATTCACCCCTCCACTTT,CASSLEVTNSPLHF
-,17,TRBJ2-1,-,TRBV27,TGTGCCAGCAGTCCCGTCGAGAGCGGGCCTCGGGGGAATGAGCAGTTCTTC,CASSPVESGPRGNEQFF
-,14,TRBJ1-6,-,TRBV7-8,TGTGCCAGCAGCTTTGGCAGGGAGGCTTCACCCCTCCACTTT,CASSFGREASPLHF
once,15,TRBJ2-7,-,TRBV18,TGTGCCAGCTCACCACGGGCGGGTCAGGCCTACGAGCAGTACTTC,CASSPRAGQAYEQYF
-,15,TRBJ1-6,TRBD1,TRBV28,TGTGCCAGCAGTTCTTCAGGACAGGTTAATTCACCCCTCCACTTT,CASSSSGQVNSPLHF
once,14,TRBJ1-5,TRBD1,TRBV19,TGTGCCAGTAGTATTGGACAGGACCATCAGCCCCAGCATTTT,CASSIGQDHQPQHF
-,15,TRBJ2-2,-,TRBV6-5,TGTGCCAGCAGTTCTGTGACAGGGAACACCGGGGAGCTGTTTTTT,CASSSVTGNTGELFF
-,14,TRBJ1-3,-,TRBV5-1,TGCGCCAGCAGCTTGGCGGGGTACGGAAACACCATATATTTT,CASSLAGYGNTIYF